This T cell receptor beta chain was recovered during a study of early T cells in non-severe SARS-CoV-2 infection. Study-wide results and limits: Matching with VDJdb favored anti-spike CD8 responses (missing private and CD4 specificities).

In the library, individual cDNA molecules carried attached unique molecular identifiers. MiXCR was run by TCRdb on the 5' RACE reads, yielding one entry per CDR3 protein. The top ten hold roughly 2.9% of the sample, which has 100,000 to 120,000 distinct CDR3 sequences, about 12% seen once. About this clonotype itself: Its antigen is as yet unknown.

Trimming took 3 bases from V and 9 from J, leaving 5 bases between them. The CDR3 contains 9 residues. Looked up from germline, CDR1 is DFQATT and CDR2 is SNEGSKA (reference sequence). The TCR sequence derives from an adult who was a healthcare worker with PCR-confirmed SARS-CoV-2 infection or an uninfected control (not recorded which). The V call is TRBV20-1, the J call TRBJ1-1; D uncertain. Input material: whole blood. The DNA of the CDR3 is TGCAGTGCTAGCAACCAAGCTTTCTTT. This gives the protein CSASNQAFF.